This T cell receptor (beta chain) appears in the sequencing data of a study of shared clonotypes between healthy human individuals. Notes on the study in general: Rarefaction revealed incomplete sorted-subset sequencing despite large depth.

As concerns this clone: Its antigen remains unidentified.

Naive-designated CD8 cells lacked CD45RO, were positively enriched for CCR7, and omitted terminally differentiated effector memory CD45RA+ cells. The CDR3 length is 14 residues. CDR1 SGHTA and CDR2 FQGNSA come from the germline V gene. Germline trimming cut 3 bases from V and 4 bases from J; bases unmatched to any gene: 5. Here immunoSEQ multiplex PCR was the method, and the copy in TCRdb shows in-frame clones only, minus some. Here the sample spans almost 700,000 clones, about 92% being singletons. The sequenced sample consisted of naive CD8+ T cells sorted from blood. This clonotype was sampled from a man aged 30 to 39 in good health. V is TRBV7-2 and J is TRBJ1-2, with 7 bases identical to TRBD1. In DNA form, the CDR3 reads TGTGCCAGCAGCTTCGGGACAGACCCCTATGGCTACACCTTC. Translated: CASSFGTDPYGYTF.